Sequencing of this TCR beta chain was carried out in a study of cytomegalovirus exposure and HLA in healthy donors (dated by TCRdb to 2015 to 2018). Background on the whole study: According to an earlier analysis of a few hundred of the donors, 150 million to 200 million T cells yielded 90 million to 130 million unique TCR beta sequences and more than 250 Gb of sequence data. Because of strong linkage in the cohort, roughly five DR-DQ haplotypes were treated as single units for association and clustering. Rather than drawing on any new phenotypic data, the later analysis identified candidate immune exposures from TCR beta sequences and the way those sequences occurred across donors. A later analysis re-examined previously published TCR beta repertoires from more than 550 donors and added high-resolution HLA genotyping to investigate patterns of TCR occurrence. All discovery cohort repertoires had been generated on a single sequencing platform. Both class I and class II loci were covered by HLA typing, at four-digit resolution. High-throughput TCR immunosequencing, statistical association of individual TCRs with disease status, and machine learning were combined to predict cytomegalovirus infection status. An early release covering roughly 580 HLA-typed donors comprised approximately 290 gigabases of sequencing data and around 86 million unique TCR sequences. Typing coverage varied by locus: roughly 629-630 donors for A, B, C, DRB1 and DQB1; around 560 for DQA1; approximately 570 for DPA1; 450 to 480 for DPB1. The aim of the study was to test whether cataloging public T cell receptors could identify signatures of past pathogen exposure. Along with the roughly 700-subject first cohort, a separate validation cohort of 120 different subjects was used. Of the 398 genotyped donors, about 80% fell in the genetic ancestry cluster associated with self-reported Caucasian donors. The study used immunosequencing to profile the T cell repertoires of 666 subjects and linked those repertoires to cytomegalovirus serostatus. Among around 400 genotyped donors of the cohort, an average of roughly 240,000 unique TCR beta nucleotide sequences were sequenced per donor, 15% to 20% of them non-productive. Donor age, sex, ethnicity and CMV serostatus were compiled alongside the repertoire data. Genome-wide SNP genotypes for about 55% of the roughly 670 donors were used in a later genetic analysis, which treated that subset as a discovery cohort. In an earlier analysis of roughly 600 of the donors, high-throughput TCR beta sequencing was used to judge whether each TCR beta V gene segment behaved as functional or pseudogenic. Results and caveats for the whole study, not just this receptor: A later analysis reported that several top co-occurrence clusters appeared linked to parvovirus B19, influenza, CMV and Epstein-Barr virus. For the cohort, immune exposure information was limited to CMV serostatus. Across donors, most TCR sequences were observed very rarely, whereas some public TCRs were present in many individuals. Only TCR beta chains were sequenced in this cohort, and the absence of alpha or paired-chain data limited detectable features. The authors suggested that the approach could potentially be generalized to other disease states and immunological phenotypes. A later genetic analysis associated a missense DCLRE1C variant with V-gene and J-gene trimming of TCR beta chains, and an independent cohort replicated the association. Presence/absence analyses assumed roughly uniform sequencing depth across donors, an assumption that may not hold. Correlated functional status among segregating V segments might reflect linkage disequilibrium, but an unknown experimental factor could not be ruled out. In a later analysis, HLA-associated TCR beta chains were found to be more clonally expanded and to have lower generation probabilities than equally common non-associated chains. Specific HLA alleles were associated with 16,951 TCR beta sequences at a false discovery rate of 0.05 in a later analysis. A further reported finding was that TCR beta sequences accurately predicted the HLA-A and HLA-B alleles for most subjects in the first cohort. Broadly in line with IMGT annotations, most TCR beta V segments showed up in productive rearrangements about 87% or about 30% of the time in an earlier analysis of a few hundred of the donors. Because HLA typing was missing for some donors at each locus, association tests included only the typed subset. A group of highly shared sequence variants was considered likely to be a technical artifact of the sequencing pipeline. A later genetic analysis reported fewer N-insertions in productive TCRs among donors in an Asian-associated ancestry cluster than the roughly 720-donor mean. Because counts were too low, roughly 16 rarely observed V segments, including chromosome 9 orphons, were excluded from the earlier analysis of under 650 of the donors. According to a later analysis, TCR association rates differed among HLA loci, with DRB1 alleles showing the most associated TCRs and HLA-C alleles showing the fewest. The study listed approximately 150 TCR beta chains as associated with cytomegalovirus. In a later analysis, most CMV-associated TCR beta chains were found to appear HLA-restricted, with HLA associations seemingly driven largely by CMV exposure. In vitro tests confirmed that a few of the cytomegalovirus-associated TCR beta chains recognize cytomegalovirus antigens. The 87-base-pair reads could not distinguish some IMGT-functional V segments, including TRBV6-2 and TRBV6-3, so those segments were excluded. When HLA alleles, especially DR and DQ, strongly co-occurred, attributing TCR associations to individual alleles was difficult. Cytomegalovirus status was reported to be diagnosed by the classifier with high specificity and sensitivity in both the original and validation cohorts.

Library preparation was by the immunoSEQ multiplex PCR assay. For the multiplex PCR, a mixture combining 60 forward primers for TCR Vbeta segments and 13 reverse primers for TCR Jbeta segments was used. The CDR3 region of rearranged TCR beta genes was amplified from genomic DNA with a multiplex PCR assay. The amplified TCR beta libraries were sequenced on the Illumina HiSeq System as 87-base-pair reads. Processing in the source paper ran as follows. A later analysis tallied some 79 million unique TCR beta chains across the 550 to 850 repertoires, and approximately 12 million of those chains were shared by two or more donors. A nearest-neighbor algorithm error-corrected the raw reads and collapsed the reads into unique sequences, merging closely related sequences to remove PCR and sequencing errors. To assign V, D and J gene segments, CDR3 sequences were aligned to IMGT reference sequences. For a sequence to be retained, a match of at least six nucleotides to both a V gene segment and a J gene segment was required. Rearrangements were called productive when the CDR3 lacked stop codons and stayed in frame with V and J; all others were non-productive. CDR3 was defined according to IMGT convention as the region running from the second conserved V-encoded cysteine to the conserved J-encoded phenylalanine. The earlier analysis of 587 of the donors excluded sequences that lacked an unambiguous match to a single V gene segment. In an earlier analysis of about 590 of the donors, a V segment was called functional when productive rearrangements were above 56.7%, and segregating when the standard deviation between donors exceeded 5%. To diagnose cytomegalovirus status from the catalog of TCR beta chain sequences, a statistical classification framework was built. V and J gene assignment, in a later analysis, came from comparing TCR nucleotide sequences with IMGT/GENE-DB human TR gene sequences. In a later analysis, CDR3 sequences and most-parsimonious VDJ recombination scenarios were assigned using the TCRdist pipeline. A later analysis defined each TCR beta chain by its CDR3 amino acid sequence plus V-gene family, and excluded reads lacking a unique V-gene family. As a way to deal with suspected cross-contamination and a sequencing artifact, a later analysis dropped 592 nucleotide sequences that were highly shared and had low generation probability. A later analysis calculated a clonal expansion index for each public chain from normalized within-repertoire ranks of inferred template counts. A later analysis computed generation probabilities with a VDJ recombination model fitted to out-of-frame rearrangements, and checked the results against IGoR. Hypergeometric tests were used in a later analysis to score TCR-TCR, TCR-HLA and TCR-CMV co-occurrence, with a repertoire-size bias correction applied to the TCR pairs. False discovery rates were estimated in a later analysis by permuting HLA or CMV assignments 20 times. In a later analysis, co-occurring TCRs were grouped with DBSCAN, and TCRdist sequence similarity was added when clustering was performed within HLA-allele-positive subsets. Co-occurrence clustering excluded repertoires with fewer than 30,000 or more than 120,000 public chains, plus five with anomalous nucleotide sharing. The immuneACCESS repertoire file appears here via TCRdb, limited to in-frame rearrangements. These files lack a portion of the clones; in checked studies, under half of the deficit traces to unresolved V genes, and the cause of the others is not known. The V and J calls and clone size come from that table; D and trimming were worked out from the DNA. The sample table on file contains about 160,000 clones. Of the sample, around 1.9% falls within the top ten clones.

The cohort consisted of some 670 healthy bone marrow donors. All cohort members were sampled while nominally healthy, although unrecorded immune exposures were likely present. The donor was CMV seronegative and belonged to the group of several hundred seronegative cohort members. A peripheral blood sample was collected from each donor, and TCR beta sequencing was performed on peripheral blood mononuclear cells. Genomic DNA extraction from the blood cell samples was performed with the Qiagen DNeasy Blood Extraction Kit. Note on this clone: Its antigen specificity is not known.

Based on the germline V gene, the CDR1 and CDR2 sequences are KGHSH and LQKENI. The CDR3 starts with the cysteine, ends with the phenylalanine, and has 18 residues. Only the CDR3 DNA is retained, 54 bases long and in frame from the first base. For this chain, trimming is 6 bases at the V end and 0 bases at the J end, and the number of junction bases without a gene match is 13. This chain joins TRBV18 to TRBJ1-1, with 10 junctional bases fitting TRBD1. The source material was PBMCs. This receptor was obtained from a man aged 25-45 years in good health and CMV-seronegative. The CDR3 reads CASSPPVGQGGVNTEAFF. The sequenced DNA is TGTGCCAGCTCTCCTCCAGTCGGACAGGGGGGCGTGAACACTGAAGCTTTCTTT.